This T cell receptor beta chain was recovered during a study of T cell changes during pregnancy in multiple sclerosis (dated by TCRdb to the late 2010s). Study-level background: The study examined how the T cell repertoire changed over the course of pregnancy in women with multiple sclerosis.

CDR1 SGHTA and CDR2 FQGTGA were looked up in the germline V gene. The CDR3 has 15 amino acids, counting the end cysteine and phenylalanine. The CDR3 DNA has 45 bases and is translated from base 1. Germline trimming amounts to 2 bases on V and 0 bases on J, with 2 as the count of junction bases outside the gene matches. In the case of this clone: It has no known antigen specificity. Base qualities are not at hand, and no much larger clone is one base apart.

Receptors were amplified or captured by the immunoSEQ multiplex PCR assay. The table was pulled from immuneACCESS by TCRdb, which kept in-frame rearrangements only. Such tables lose some clones; where checked, under half of the loss comes from unresolved V genes, and the rest has no known cause. In all, the sample holds 100,000 or so clones, and 90% to 95% of those were seen once. The ten top clones hold around 2.3% of the sample. The sequence came from a female donor with multiple sclerosis, enrolled in a pregnancy study. The chain employs TRBV7-3 and TRBJ2-3; 7 central nucleotides agree with TRBD2. The sequencing used peripheral blood, collected in the third trimester of pregnancy. This receptor carries the CDR3 CASSLLAASTDTQYF. The sequence in DNA is TGTGCCAGCAGCTTACTAGCGGCCAGCACAGATACGCAGTATTTT.